What follows are 10 T cell receptor beta chains derived from one specimen sequenced in a study of T cells in Graves' hyperthyroidism and ophthalmopathy. Amplified TCR beta CDR3 regions came from RNA transcripts. TCR CDR3 underwent first-round RT-PCR with the HTBI primer set. TCRdb itself ran the multiplex PCR reads through MiXCR, one entry per CDR3 protein. The data hold around 340,000 distinct CDR3 sequences, with about 18% observed a single time. Sequencing was done on a sample of blood. The source of these receptors is a woman aged 25 to 39 with Graves' hyperthyroidism that later progressed to Graves' ophthalmopathy.

This clonotype occurred many times. The chain recombines TRBV12-3 or TRBV12-4 with TRBJ2-1, with 13 bases fitting TRBD2. V shed 5 bases, J shed 5 bases, and the junction held 15 bases outside the gene matches. There are 19 residues in the CDR3. The CDR3: CASSRIHRTSGSWDNEQFF. The CDR3 coding sequence is TGTGCCAGCAGTCGAATACACCGGACTAGCGGGAGCTGGGACAATGAGCAGTTCTTC.

There are many counts of this clonotype. V usage is TRBV20-1 and J usage is TRBJ2-5, with 8 bases lining up with TRBD1. Germline lookup yields CDR1 DFQATT and CDR2 SNEGSKA (reference sequence). The CDR3 consists of 12 residues. V shed 3 bases and J 5 bases; nucleotides not matched to a gene: 2. DNA of the CDR3: TGCAGTGCTAGGCACAGGGGGGAGACCCAGTACTTC. Its protein is CSARHRGETQYF.

This clonotype was observed many times. The CDR3 protein is CSARDYGGLSPEAFF. The DNA for the CDR3 is TGCAGTGCTAGAGATTACGGTGGGTTATCCCCTGAAGCTTTCTTT. This rearrangement joins TRBV20-1 to TRBJ1-1, with no clear D. V lost 0 bases to trimming and J lost 6 bases, with 17 bases between them. CDR1 and CDR2 from the germline V gene are DFQATT and SNEGSKA (reference sequence). The CDR3 covers 15 residues.

This chain uses TRBV2 with TRBJ2-7, with 8 bases fitting TRBD2. CDR1 and CDR2 from the germline V gene are SNHLY and FYNNEI. This CDR3 region has 13 residues. Trimming at V came to 6 bases and at J to 5 bases, leaving 6 bases not matched to a gene. DNA for the CDR3: TGTGCCAGCAGGGCAGCGGGAGACCACGAGCAGTACTTC. Translating gives CASRAAGDHEQYF.

This clonotype was observed a few times. This rearrangement joins TRBV27 to TRBJ2-4; D unresolved. Germline V gene lookup returns CDR1 MNHEY and CDR2 SMNVEV (reference sequence). V lost 3 bases, J lost 7 bases, and 10 bases lay in between. The CDR3 has 13 amino acids. This CDR3 is CASSLMPSNIQYF. Written as DNA, the CDR3 is TGTGCCAGCAGTTTGATGCCCAGTAACATTCAGTACTTC.

This clonotype was seen ten or more times. The CDR3 DNA reads TGCGCCAGCAGTGAGTTGAGGGATCCTGGAAACACCATATATTTT. This translates into CASSELRDPGNTIYF. The J gene is TRBJ1-3, the V gene TRBV10-1, with no clear D. Trimming removed 1 base at V and 2 bases at J, with 9 bases between. Germline assignment: CDR1 WNHNN and CDR2 SYGVQD (reference sequence). This CDR3 contains 15 residues.

There are many counts of this clonotype. The chain uses TRBV27 and TRBJ1-2; no clear D. Germline CDR1 and CDR2: MNHEY and SMNVEV (reference sequence). Trimming took 5 bases from V and 4 from J, leaving 8 bases between them. This CDR3 has 12 residues. The CDR3 is CASSPDGYGYTF. DNA for the CDR3: TGTGCCAGCAGTCCCGACGGCTATGGCTACACCTTC.

CDR3 protein: CASSFAGRSGETQYF. CDR3 sequence (DNA): TGTGCCAGCAGCTTTGCCGGGAGATCGGGAGAGACCCAGTACTTC. The chain combines TRBV7-2 with TRBJ2-5; D perhaps matches TRBD2 (6 bases). Trimming left V 3 bases short and J 4 bases short, with 15 bases between. Looked up from germline, CDR1 is SGHTA and CDR2 is FQGNSA. This CDR3 is 15 amino acids long. Full variable domain (outside the CDR3, taken from reference TRBV7-2 and TRBJ2-5): GAGVSQSPSNKVTEKGKDVELRCDPISGHTALYWYRQSLGQGLEFLIYFQGNSAPDKSGLPSDRFSAERTGGSVSTLTIQRTQQEDSAVYLCASSFAGRSGETQYFGPGTRLLVL.

This clonotype was seen at least ten times. This chain connects TRBV27 to TRBJ1-4; D gene uncertain. Germline V CDR1 and CDR2: MNHEY, SMNVEV (reference sequence). CDR3 size: 14 residues. V gave up 2 bases and J gave up 8 bases, with 12 bases separating them. This CDR3 reads CASSLEQSGEKLFF. DNA of the CDR3: TGTGCCAGCAGTTTAGAACAAAGTGGGGAAAAACTGTTTTTT.

The chain recombines TRBV28 with TRBJ2-1; 9 bases align to TRBD2. The trim removed 2 bases at V and 6 bases at J, leaving 11 bases unmatched. Germline CDR1 reads MDHEN; CDR2 reads SYDVKM. The length of the CDR3 is 17 residues. The CDR3 sequence: CASSLMAGGPYGNEQFF. CDR3 DNA: TGTGCCAGCAGTTTAATGGCGGGAGGGCCCTATGGCAATGAGCAGTTCTTC.